A single sample is the source of the 18 T cell receptor beta chains below, sequenced in a study of blood T cell repertoires in COVID-19. TCRdb's table, derived via immunoSEQ multiplex PCR, lists solely in-frame clones and lacks some. Among about 280,000 clones listed, roughly 87% were seen once. The sequenced sample consisted of peripheral blood. The receptors here all came from a woman aged 50 to 60 who had recovered from COVID-19.

DNA for the CDR3: TGTGCCAGCAGCTGGGACAGGGCCATCATGAACACTGAAGCTTTCTTT. The encoded protein is CASSWDRAIMNTEAFF. This rearrangement joins TRBV5-6 to TRBJ1-1, with 9 bases identical to TRBD1. V was pared by 3 bases and J by 0 bases, with 6 bases of the junction left unmatched. This CDR3 region has 16 residues. Germline V CDR1 and CDR2: SGHDT, YYEEEE.

The rearrangement links TRBV7-2 to TRBJ2-3, with TRBD2 identical over 10 bases. Germline V gives CDR1 SGHTA, CDR2 FQGNSA. The junction had 11 bases not matched to a gene; V was cut back by 5 bases and J by 0 bases. The CDR3 is 18 residues long. CDR3 DNA: TGTGCCAGCAGCCGCTCACTAGCGGGGAGAACTAGCACAGATACGCAGTATTTT. This gives the protein CASSRSLAGRTSTDTQYF.

The chain uses TRBV11-2 and TRBJ2-1; TRBD2 matches 12 bases. Germline lookup yields CDR1 SGHAT and CDR2 FQNNGV. The ends lost 4 bases at V and 7 bases at J; junction bases unmatched: 5. The CDR3 has 15 residues. CDR3 amino acids: CASSSGTSGWNEQFF. DNA of the CDR3: TGTGCCAGCAGCTCAGGGACTAGCGGGTGGAATGAGCAGTTCTTC.

This chain links TRBV4-2 with TRBJ1-2, with a tentative D call TRBD1 (6 bases). The germline V gene has CDR1 LGHNA and CDR2 YNFKEQ. V shed 0 bases and J shed 0 bases, with 8 bases lying between them. This CDR3 is built from 15 residues. CDR3 residues: CASSQEQGPNYGYTF. CDR3 nucleotide sequence: TGTGCCAGCAGCCAAGAACAGGGCCCTAACTATGGCTACACCTTC.

The rearrangement joins TRBV2 to TRBJ2-5, with D unresolved. The ends were cut back, 2 bases at V and 3 bases at J, with 10 bases in the middle. Germline assignment: CDR1 SNHLY and CDR2 FYNNEI. This CDR3 is built from 14 residues. The CDR3 DNA reads TGTGCCAGCAGTGAATCGGTCGCCAAAGAGACCCAGTACTTC. It specifies CASSESVAKETQYF.

V and J are TRBV2 and TRBJ2-5, with TRBD2 matching over 8 bases. CDR1 SNHLY and CDR2 FYNNEI come from the germline V gene. The CDR3 runs to 16 residues. V gave up 1 base and J gave up 5 bases; unmatched junction bases: 9. CDR3 in amino acids: CASSEDGRGGWETQYF. The CDR3, as DNA: TGTGCCAGCAGTGAAGATGGCCGGGGGGGCTGGGAGACCCAGTACTTC. The full variable domain, rest sourced from reference TRBV2 and TRBJ2-5, is EPEVTQTPSHQVTQMGQEVILRCVPISNHLYFYWYRQILGQKVEFLVSFYNNEISEKSEIFDDQFSVERPDGSNFTLKIRSTKLEDSAMYFCASSEDGRGGWETQYFGPGTRLLVL.

The chain couples TRBV15 to TRBJ2-1; no reliable D call. The V end lost 0 bases, the J end lost 8 bases, and 8 bases lay between the germline ends. This CDR3 contains 13 residues. Germline V gene lookup returns CDR1 LNHNV and CDR2 YYDKDF (reference sequence). The CDR3 loop reads CATSRDQAYEQFF. The CDR3 nucleotides are TGTGCCACCAGCAGAGACCAGGCCTATGAGCAGTTCTTC.

This chain links TRBV5-1 with TRBJ1-1; 7 positions match TRBD1. After removal of 2 bases from V and 8 bases from J, the junction contained 6 bases not matched to a gene. The germline V gene encodes CDR1 SGHRS and CDR2 YFSETQ. The length of the CDR3 is 13 residues. The CDR3 nucleotides are TGCGCCAGCAGCTTAGTACCGACAGGGGAAGCTTTCTTT. This gives the protein CASSLVPTGEAFF.

The sample holds a few counts of this clone. The CDR3 DNA reads as TGTGCCTGGAGAGGCGGACAGAGCTCCTACGAGCAGTACTTC. This gives the protein CAWRGGQSSYEQYF. The chain uses TRBV30 and TRBJ2-7; a possible D gene is TRBD1 (6 bases). From germline, CDR1 is GTSNPN and CDR2 SVGIG (reference sequence). The CDR3 is made up of 14 amino acids. V lost 3 bases, J lost 0 bases, and 12 bases lay in between.

Only a few counts were recorded for this clone. The chain employs TRBV4-2 and TRBJ1-3; D gene unclear. The germline V gene has CDR1 LGHNA and CDR2 YNFKEQ. Trimming removed 1 base at V and 0 bases at J, with 10 bases between. This CDR3 contains 16 residues. The CDR3 protein is CASSQGERSSGNTIYF. CDR3 in DNA: TGTGCCAGCAGCCAAGGTGAACGGAGCTCTGGAAACACCATATATTTT.

The V call is TRBV7-9, the J call TRBJ1-1; no clear D. Trimming removed 5 bases at V and 8 bases at J, with 9 bases between. Looked up from germline, CDR1 is SEHNR and CDR2 is FQNEAQ (reference sequence). The CDR3 length is 11 residues. CDR3 sequence reads: CASSPGREAFF. Written as DNA, the CDR3 is TGTGCCAGCAGCCCTGGGAGGGAAGCTTTCTTT.

The J gene is TRBJ2-3, the V gene TRBV13; 8 nucleotides align to TRBD1. J gave up 2 bases and V 0 bases, and 4 bases lay outside the gene matches. The germline V gene has CDR1 PRHDT and CDR2 FYEKMQ (reference sequence). This CDR3 contains 16 residues. CDR3 in amino acids: CASSLGAGGFTDTQYF. In DNA form, the CDR3 reads TGTGCCAGCAGCTTAGGTGCAGGGGGCTTCACAGATACGCAGTATTTT.

This chain joins TRBV11-1 and TRBJ2-4; 9 bases line up with TRBD1. The CDR3 has 15 amino acids. V lost 5 bases to trimming and J lost 5 bases; unmatched junction nucleotides: 7. Per the germline V gene, CDR1 is SGHAT and CDR2 is FQDESV (reference sequence). CDR3 in DNA: TGTGCCAGCAGCCGCGACAGGGGGTTGCAAAACATTCAGTACTTC. It codes for CASSRDRGLQNIQYF.

The chain joins TRBV19 to TRBJ1-6, with 7 nucleotides matching TRBD1. J lost 5 bases, V lost 4 bases, and 5 bases had no gene match. The CDR3 extends over 15 amino acids. CDR1 LNHDA and CDR2 SQIVND come from the germline V gene (reference sequence). The CDR3 DNA sequence: TGTGCCAGTAGTAAACTCAGGGGGGATAATTCACCCCTCCACTTT. Protein sequence: CASSKLRGDNSPLHF.

The V gene is TRBV27, the J gene TRBJ2-3; possible D gene TRBD2, 5 bases. V lost 2 bases and J 0 bases, leaving 9 bases between the germline ends. This CDR3 has 15 amino acids. Germline CDR1 is MNHEY and CDR2 is SMNVEV (reference sequence). The CDR3 loop is CASSLTTKSTDTQYF. CDR3 DNA: TGTGCCAGCAGTTTAACGACTAAGAGCACAGATACGCAGTATTTT.

The chain uses TRBV29-1 and TRBJ1-1; 7 bases match TRBD1. This CDR3 spans 16 amino acids. After removal of 6 bases from V and 0 bases from J, the junction contained 13 bases not matched to a gene. From germline, CDR1 is SQVTM and CDR2 ANQGSEA. CDR3 loop: CSVNSRTGPLNTEAFF. CDR3 nucleotides: TGCAGCGTAAATTCCCGGACAGGACCTCTGAACACTGAAGCTTTCTTT.

The chain uses TRBV30 and TRBJ1-4; 9 bases map to TRBD1. CDR3 length: 14 amino acids. The J segment lost 8 bases and the V segment lost 5 bases, leaving 9 bases of the junction unmatched. CDR1 and CDR2 (germline): GTSNPN, SVGIG (reference sequence). The CDR3 here is CAWAADRGKEKLFF. As DNA, the CDR3 is TGTGCCTGGGCAGCGGACAGGGGAAAAGAAAAACTGTTTTTT.

This clone showed up just once. The genes are TRBV7-9 and TRBJ2-1; 8 bases fit TRBD1. Trimming cost V 0 bases and J 5 bases; bases outside gene matches: 15. Germline-derived CDR1 and CDR2 are SEHNR and FQNEAQ (reference sequence). The CDR3 has 19 residues. The CDR3 protein is CASSLALRAGGQADNEQFF. CDR3 nucleotides: TGTGCCAGCAGCTTAGCACTTAGGGCCGGGGGACAGGCCGACAATGAGCAGTTCTTC.